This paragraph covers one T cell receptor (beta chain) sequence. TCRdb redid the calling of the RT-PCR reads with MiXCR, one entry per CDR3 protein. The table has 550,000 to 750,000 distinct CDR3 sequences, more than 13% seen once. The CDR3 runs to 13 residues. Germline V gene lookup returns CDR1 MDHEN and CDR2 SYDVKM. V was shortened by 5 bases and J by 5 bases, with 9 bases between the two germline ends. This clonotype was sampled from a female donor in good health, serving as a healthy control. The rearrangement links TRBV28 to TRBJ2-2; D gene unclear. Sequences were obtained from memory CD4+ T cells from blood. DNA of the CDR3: TGTGCCAGCAGTCCTGCTCCTACCGGGGAGCTGTTTTTT. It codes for CASSPAPTGELFF.